This T cell receptor (beta chain) emerged from a study of T cells expressing NK-cell markers. Study-wide context: Sorted CD3+CD56+NKG2C+, CD3+CD56+NKG2C- and CD3+CD56-NKG2C+ T cells supplied TCR beta repertoires. Eight donors were sequenced, seven testing HCMV-seropositive and one testing seronegative. Whole-study findings and limits: Topping the CD3+CD56-NKG2C+ fraction as well were these clonotypes, in a handful of donors.

TCR beta cDNA was generated via 5'RACE template switching incorporating UMIs. TCRdb reanalyzed the 5' RACE reads and collapses them to one entry per CDR3 protein, without DNA. The sample features around 380,000 distinct CDR3 sequences, with about 10% in its top ten. In the case of this clonotype: Its specificity is not known.

The specimen sequenced was blood T cells: a sorted CD56 or NKG2C T cell subset, CD4+ or CD8+ T cells, or bulk PBMC T cells (not recorded which). The sequence came from a woman aged 50 to 65 in good health.

Here the CDR3 reads CASSLDAVGNQPQHF. The V and J genes are TRBV11-2 and TRBJ1-5. Germline V gene lookup returns CDR1 SGHAT and CDR2 FQNNGV. This CDR3 is built from 15 residues.